This T cell receptor beta chain was found in a study of blood T cell repertoires in COVID-19. In the source study's methods: The assay estimated nucleated cells by amplifying reference gene primers. Sequenced by immunoSEQ multiplex PCR; TCRdb stores in-frame clones only, minus some. V and J calls and clone size are as listed in that table; D and trimming were resolved from the DNA. The sample lists 330,000 or so clones, approximately 91% occurring once. The CDR3 extends over 15 amino acids. Germline values: CDR1 MDHEN, CDR2 SYDVKM. Trimming cost V 2 bases and J 2 bases, with 10 bases left between them. Exposed volunteers were people who met a COVID-19 case within 2 weeks before study entry.

V and J are TRBV28 and TRBJ2-1; D not resolved. The sequenced sample was PBMCs or T cells enriched from blood (not recorded which). The sequence derives from a woman aged 25 to 39 who had been exposed to COVID-19. CDR3 DNA: TGTGCCAGCAGTTTAAGTAATCGCGCCTACAATGAGCAGTTCTTC. Protein sequence: CASSLSNRAYNEQFF.